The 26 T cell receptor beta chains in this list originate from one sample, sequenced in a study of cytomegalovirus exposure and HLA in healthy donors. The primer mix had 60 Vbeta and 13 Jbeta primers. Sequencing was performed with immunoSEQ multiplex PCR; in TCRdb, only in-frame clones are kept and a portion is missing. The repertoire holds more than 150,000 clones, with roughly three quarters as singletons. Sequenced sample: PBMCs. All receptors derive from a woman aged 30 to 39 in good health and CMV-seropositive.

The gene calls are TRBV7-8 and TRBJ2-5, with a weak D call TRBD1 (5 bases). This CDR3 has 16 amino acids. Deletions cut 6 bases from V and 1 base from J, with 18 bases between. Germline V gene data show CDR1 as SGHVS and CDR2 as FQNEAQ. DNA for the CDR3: TGTGCCAGCAGTCCTGGCAGGGTGAGGTTCCAAGAGACCCAGTACTTC. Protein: CASSPGRVRFQETQYF.

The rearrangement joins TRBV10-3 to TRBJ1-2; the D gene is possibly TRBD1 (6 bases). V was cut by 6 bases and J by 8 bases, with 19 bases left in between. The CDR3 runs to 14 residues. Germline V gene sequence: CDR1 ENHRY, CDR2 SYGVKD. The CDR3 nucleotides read TGTGCCATCAGACCCCGGACAGACTTCTGGGGCTACACCTTC. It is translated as CAIRPRTDFWGYTF.

The CDR3 loop is CASSYRGAGGRETQYF. CDR3 nucleotides: TGTGCCAGCAGTTACCGAGGAGCGGGGGGGCGGGAGACCCAGTACTTC. The chain employs TRBV6-5 and TRBJ2-5, with 10 nucleotides matching TRBD2. CDR1 is MNHEY and CDR2 is SVGAGI in the germline V gene. The CDR3 loop spans 16 amino acids. Unmatched junction bases numbered 8, after V lost 2 bases and J lost 5 bases.

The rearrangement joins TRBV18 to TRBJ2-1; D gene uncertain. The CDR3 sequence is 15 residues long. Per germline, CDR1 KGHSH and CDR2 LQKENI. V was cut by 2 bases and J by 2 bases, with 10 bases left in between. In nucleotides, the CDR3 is TGTGCCAGCTCACCAGTAGAGAGCACCTACAATGAGCAGTTCTTC. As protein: CASSPVESTYNEQFF.

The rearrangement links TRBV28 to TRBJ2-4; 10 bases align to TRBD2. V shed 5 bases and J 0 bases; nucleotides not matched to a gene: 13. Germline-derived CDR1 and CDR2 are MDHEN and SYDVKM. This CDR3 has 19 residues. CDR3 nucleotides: TGTGCCAGCAGTATCGCCGTCGGACTAGCGGTAACAGCCAAAAACATTCAGTACTTC. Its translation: CASSIAVGLAVTAKNIQYF. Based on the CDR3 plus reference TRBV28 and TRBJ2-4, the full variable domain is DVKVTQSSRYLVKRTGEKVFLECVQDMDHENMFWYRQDPGLGLRLIYFSYDVKMKEKGDIPEGYSVSREKKERFSLILESASTNQTSMYLCASSIAVGLAVTAKNIQYFGAGTRLSVL.

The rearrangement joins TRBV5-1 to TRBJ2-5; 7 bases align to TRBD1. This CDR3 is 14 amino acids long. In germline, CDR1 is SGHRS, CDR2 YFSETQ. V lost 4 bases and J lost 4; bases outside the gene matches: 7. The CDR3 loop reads CASSIRQGRETQYF. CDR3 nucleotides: TGCGCCAGCAGCATACGACAGGGACGAGAGACCCAGTACTTC.

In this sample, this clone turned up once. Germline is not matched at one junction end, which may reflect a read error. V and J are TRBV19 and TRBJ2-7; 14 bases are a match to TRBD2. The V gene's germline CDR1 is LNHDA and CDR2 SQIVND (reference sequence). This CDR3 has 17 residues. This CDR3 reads CASSPYSRGTSGGPQDF. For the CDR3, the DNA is TGTGCCAGTAGCCCATACTCTCGAGGGACTAGCGGGGGCCCACAAGACTTC.

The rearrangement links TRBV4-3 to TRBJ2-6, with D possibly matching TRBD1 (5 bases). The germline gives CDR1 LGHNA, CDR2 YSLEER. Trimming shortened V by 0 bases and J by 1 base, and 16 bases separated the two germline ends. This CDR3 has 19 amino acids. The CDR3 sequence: CASSQDRTGRDSGANVLTF. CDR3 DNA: TGCGCCAGCAGCCAAGATAGGACGGGCAGGGATTCTGGGGCCAACGTCCTGACTTTC.

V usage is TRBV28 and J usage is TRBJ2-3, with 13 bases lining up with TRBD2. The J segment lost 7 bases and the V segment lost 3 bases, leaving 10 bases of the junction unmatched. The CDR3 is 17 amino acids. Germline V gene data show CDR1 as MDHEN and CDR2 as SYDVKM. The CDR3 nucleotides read TGTGCCAGCAGTTTCCCACAACTAGCGGGGGGGAGGAATACGCAGTATTTT. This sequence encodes CASSFPQLAGGRNTQYF. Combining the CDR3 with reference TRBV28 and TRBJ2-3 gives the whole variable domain DVKVTQSSRYLVKRTGEKVFLECVQDMDHENMFWYRQDPGLGLRLIYFSYDVKMKEKGDIPEGYSVSREKKERFSLILESASTNQTSMYLCASSFPQLAGGRNTQYFGPGTRLTVL.

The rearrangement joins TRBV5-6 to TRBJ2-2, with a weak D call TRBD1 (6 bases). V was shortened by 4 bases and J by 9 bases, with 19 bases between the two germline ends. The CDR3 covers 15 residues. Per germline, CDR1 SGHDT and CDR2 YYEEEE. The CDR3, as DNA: TGTGCCAGCAGCAAAGGACAGCAGAGGCTCCGGGAGCTGTTTTTT. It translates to CASSKGQQRLRELFF.

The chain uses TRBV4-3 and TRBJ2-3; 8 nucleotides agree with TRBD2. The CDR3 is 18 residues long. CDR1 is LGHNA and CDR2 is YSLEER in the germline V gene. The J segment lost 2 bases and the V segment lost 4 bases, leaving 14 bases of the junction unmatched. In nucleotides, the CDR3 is TGCGCCAGCAGCCTCACGATCGCGGGGGGTCGAGACACAGATACGCAGTATTTT. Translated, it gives CASSLTIAGGRDTDTQYF.

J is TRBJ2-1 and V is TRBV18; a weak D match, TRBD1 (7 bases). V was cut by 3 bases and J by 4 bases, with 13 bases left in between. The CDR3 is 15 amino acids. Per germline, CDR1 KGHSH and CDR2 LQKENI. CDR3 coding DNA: TGTGCCAGCTCACCCGGGGGACAGAGATACAATGAGCAGTTCTTC. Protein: CASSPGGQRYNEQFF. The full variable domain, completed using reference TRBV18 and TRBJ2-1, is NAGVMQNPRHLVRRRGQEARLRCSPMKGHSHVYWYRQLPEEGLKFMVYLQKENIIDESGMPKERFSAEFPKEGPSILRIQQVVRGDSAAYFCASSPGGQRYNEQFFGPGTRLTVL.

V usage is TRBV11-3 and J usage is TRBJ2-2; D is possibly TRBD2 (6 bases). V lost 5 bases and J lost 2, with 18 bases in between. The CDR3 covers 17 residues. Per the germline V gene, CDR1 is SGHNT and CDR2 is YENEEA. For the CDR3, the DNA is TGTGCCAGCAGCACACCCACGGACGGGGGTAACACCGGGGAGCTGTTTTTT. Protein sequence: CASSTPTDGGNTGELFF.

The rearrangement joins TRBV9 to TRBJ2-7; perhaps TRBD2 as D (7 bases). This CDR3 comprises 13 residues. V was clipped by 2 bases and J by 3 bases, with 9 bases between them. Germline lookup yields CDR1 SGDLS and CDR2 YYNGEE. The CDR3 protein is CASSVGGHYEQYF. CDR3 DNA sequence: TGTGCCAGCAGCGTGGGGGGGCACTACGAGCAGTACTTC.

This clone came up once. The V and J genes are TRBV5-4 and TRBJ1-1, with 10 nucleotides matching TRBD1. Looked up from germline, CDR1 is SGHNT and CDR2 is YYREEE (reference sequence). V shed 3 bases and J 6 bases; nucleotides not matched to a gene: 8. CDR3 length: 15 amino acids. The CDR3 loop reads CASSSDRGLHSEAFF. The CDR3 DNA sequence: TGTGCCAGCAGCTCCGACAGGGGGCTCCATTCTGAAGCTTTCTTT.

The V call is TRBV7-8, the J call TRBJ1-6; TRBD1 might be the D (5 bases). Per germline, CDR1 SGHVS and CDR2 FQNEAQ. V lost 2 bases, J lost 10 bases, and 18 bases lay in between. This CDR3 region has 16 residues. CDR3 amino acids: CASSLRGGAKASPLHF. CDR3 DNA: TGTGCCAGCAGCTTAAGGGGAGGGGCCAAGGCCTCACCCCTCCACTTT.

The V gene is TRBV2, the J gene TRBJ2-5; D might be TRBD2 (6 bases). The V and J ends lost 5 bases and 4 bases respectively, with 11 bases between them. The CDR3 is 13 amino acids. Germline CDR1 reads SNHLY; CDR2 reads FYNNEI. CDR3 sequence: CASSPGGVETQYF. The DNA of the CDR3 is TGTGCCAGCAGTCCCGGAGGGGTAGAGACCCAGTACTTC.

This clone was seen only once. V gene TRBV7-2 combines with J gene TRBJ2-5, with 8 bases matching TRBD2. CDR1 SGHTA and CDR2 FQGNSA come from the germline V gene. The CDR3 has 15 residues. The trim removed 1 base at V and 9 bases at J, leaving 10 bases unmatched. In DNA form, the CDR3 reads TGTGCCAGCAGCTTAGTTATGTCTAGCGGGCGCCCCCAGTACTTC. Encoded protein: CASSLVMSSGRPQYF.

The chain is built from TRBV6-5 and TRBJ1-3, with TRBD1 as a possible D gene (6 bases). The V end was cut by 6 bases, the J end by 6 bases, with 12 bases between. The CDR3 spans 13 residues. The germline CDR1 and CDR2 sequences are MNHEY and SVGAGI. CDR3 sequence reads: CASRDRQANTIYF. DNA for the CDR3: TGTGCCAGCAGGGACCGACAGGCAAACACCATATATTTT.

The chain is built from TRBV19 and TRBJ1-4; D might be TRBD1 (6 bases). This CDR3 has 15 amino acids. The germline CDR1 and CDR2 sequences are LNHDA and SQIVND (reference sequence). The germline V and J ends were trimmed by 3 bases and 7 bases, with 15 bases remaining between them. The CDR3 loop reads CASSIYPADSEKLFF. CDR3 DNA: TGTGCCAGTAGTATCTATCCTGCGGACAGTGAAAAACTGTTTTTT.

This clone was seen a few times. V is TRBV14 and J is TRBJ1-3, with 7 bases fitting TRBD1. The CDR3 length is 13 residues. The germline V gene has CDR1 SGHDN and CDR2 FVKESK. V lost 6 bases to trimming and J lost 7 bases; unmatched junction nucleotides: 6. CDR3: CASRETGTNTIYF. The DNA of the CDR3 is TGTGCCAGCAGGGAGACAGGGACGAACACCATATATTTT.

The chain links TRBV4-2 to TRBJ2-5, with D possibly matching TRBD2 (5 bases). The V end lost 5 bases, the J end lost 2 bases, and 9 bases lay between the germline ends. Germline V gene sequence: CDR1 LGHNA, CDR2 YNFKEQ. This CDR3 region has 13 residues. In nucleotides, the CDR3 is TGTGCCAGCAGCACTACTAGTCAAGAGACCCAGTACTTC. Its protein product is CASSTTSQETQYF.

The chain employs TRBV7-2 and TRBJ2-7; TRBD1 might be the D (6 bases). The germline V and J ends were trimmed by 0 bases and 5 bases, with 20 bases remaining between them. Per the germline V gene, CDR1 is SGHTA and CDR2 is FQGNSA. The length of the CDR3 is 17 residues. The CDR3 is CASSLAGTPQAPNEQYF. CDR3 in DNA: TGTGCCAGCAGCTTAGCGGGGACACCTCAGGCCCCCAACGAGCAGTACTTC.

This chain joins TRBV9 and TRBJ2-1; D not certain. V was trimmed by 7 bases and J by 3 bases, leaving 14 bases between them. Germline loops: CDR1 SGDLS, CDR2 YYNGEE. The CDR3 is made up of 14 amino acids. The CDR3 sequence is CASFEAPRYNEQFF. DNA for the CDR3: TGTGCCAGCTTCGAGGCACCCCGCTACAATGAGCAGTTCTTC.

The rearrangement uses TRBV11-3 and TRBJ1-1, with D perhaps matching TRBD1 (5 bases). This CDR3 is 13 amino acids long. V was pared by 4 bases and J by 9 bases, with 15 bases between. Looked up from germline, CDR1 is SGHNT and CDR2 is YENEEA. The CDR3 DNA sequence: TGTGCCAGCAGCTACCGGCGTGGGGGGAAAGCTTTCTTT. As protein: CASSYRRGGKAFF.

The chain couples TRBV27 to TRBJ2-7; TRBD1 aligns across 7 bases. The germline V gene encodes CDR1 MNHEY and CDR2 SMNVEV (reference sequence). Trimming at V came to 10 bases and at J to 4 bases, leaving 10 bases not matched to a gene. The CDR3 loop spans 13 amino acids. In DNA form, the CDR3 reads TGTGCCACCCGGACAGGAGGAGGATACGAGCAGTACTTC. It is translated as CATRTGGGYEQYF.